Following are 14 T cell receptor beta chains from one sample sequenced in a study of CD8+ T cells in alopecia areata. Following extraction, RNA underwent reverse transcription to cDNA, which served as the sequencing template. Generated by immunoSEQ multiplex PCR, the TCRdb table keeps only in-frame clones and is missing some. Listed for the sample are around 1,500 clones, none seen a single time. Sequenced sample: skin. The receptors stem from a C3H/HeJ mouse with alopecia areata. The strain's MHC type: H2-k.

About this clone itself: Genes and germline come from the mouse. The missing CDR3 end, 4 residues past where the read stops, is filled in from the germline J gene. The rearrangement uses TRBV19 and TRBJ2-5, with 8 nucleotides matching TRBD2. The germline CDR1 and CDR2 sequences are FNHDT and SITEND (reference sequence). CDR3 length equals 14 residues. CDR3 DNA, as far as it was read: TGTGCCAGCAGTATAGGGGGGGGCCGGGAC. Amino acid sequence: CASSIGGGRD. The whole CDR3 protein reads CASSIGGGRDTQYF.

Turning to this clone: Each gene name is a mouse one. The read ends 4 residues shy of where the CDR3 ends; the end is completed using the germline J gene. The J gene is TRBJ2-7, the V gene TRBV13-3, with 12 bases lining up with TRBD2. The CDR3 sequence is 15 residues long. Germline assignment: CDR1 NNHDY and CDR2 SYVADS. J gave up 1 base and V 4 bases, and 3 bases lay outside the gene matches. The CDR3 sequence is CASSPGTGGSYEQYF. The covered CDR3 bases are TGTGCCAGCAGTCCCGGGACTGGGGGGTCCTAT.

As to this clone: Genes and germline are mouse. The read ends 4 residues before the CDR3 terminus; that terminus is restored from the germline J gene. The rearrangement links TRBV29 to TRBJ2-7; 7 positions match TRBD1. This CDR3 is built from 14 residues. Germline V gives CDR1 MSHET, CDR2 SYDVDS. V was clipped by 3 bases and J by 0 bases; unmatched bases: 2. CDR3 protein: CASSFAGGSYEQYF. The CDR3 DNA, read in part, is TGTGCTAGCAGTTTCGCAGGGGGCTCCTAT.

Notes on this clone: Gene names refer to mouse genes. CDR3 bases read: TGTGCCAGCAGCACTGGGGGGGCGCTATATGCT. Amino acids: CASSTGGALYA. The full CDR3 reads CASSTGGALYAEQFF. V is TRBV19 and J is TRBJ2-1, with 11 bases matching TRBD2. The missing CDR3 end, 4 residues past where the read stops, is filled in from the germline J gene. Germline V gives CDR1 FNHDT, CDR2 SITEND (reference sequence). This CDR3 has 15 residues. Trimming cost V 5 bases and J 4 bases; bases outside gene matches: 5.

There are a few counts of this clone. Gene names refer to mouse genes. The read comes to an end 4 residues before the CDR3 does, leaving the germline J gene to fill in the end. V usage is TRBV19 and J usage is TRBJ1-1; 7 positions match TRBD1. The germline gives CDR1 FNHDT, CDR2 SITEND (reference sequence). The CDR3 length is 14 residues. The V and J ends lost 2 bases and 1 base, in that order; junction bases with no gene match: 2. The CDR3 sequence: CASSIDRVNTEVFF. The sequenced part of the CDR3 DNA is TGTGCCAGCAGTATCGACAGGGTAAACACA. Complete variable domain (other parts from reference TRBV19 and TRBJ1-1): GGIITQTPKFLIGQEGQKLTLKCQQNFNHDTMYWYRQDSGKGLRLIYYSITENDLQKGDLSEGYDASREKKSSFSLTVTSAQKNEMAVFLCASSIDRVNTEVFFGKGTRLTVV.

In its sample, this clone ranks as medium-sized (0.01 to 0.1%). Gene names refer to mouse genes. Read sequence stops 4 residues before the CDR3 end, and the germline J gene provides the missing end. This rearrangement joins TRBV13-2 to TRBJ2-1; TRBD2 agrees at 8 bases. CDR1 is NNHNN and CDR2 is SYGAGS in the germline V gene (reference sequence). V shed 0 bases and J 4 bases; nucleotides not matched to a gene: 9. The CDR3 covers 17 residues. CDR3 protein: CASGDGALGGEYAEQFF. The CDR3 bases that were read are TGTGCCAGCGGTGATGGGGCGCTGGGGGGTGAGTATGCT.

This clone was seen many times. All gene names here are mouse names. The read terminates 4 residues before the CDR3 end, so the remaining end is supplied by the germline J gene. V gene TRBV1 combines with J gene TRBJ2-1, with D perhaps matching TRBD1 (7 bases). Trimming cost V 3 bases and J 3 bases, with 12 bases left between them. Germline-derived CDR1 and CDR2 are NSQYPW and LRSPGD (reference sequence). There are 15 residues in the CDR3. CDR3: CTCSAEGASYAEQFF. Incomplete CDR3 DNA: TGCACCTGCAGTGCCGAGGGGGCGAGCTATGCT.

This clone was recorded at least ten times. Genes and germline come from the mouse. The read ends 3 residues before the CDR3 terminus; that terminus is restored from the germline J gene. The V and J genes are TRBV13-3 and TRBJ1-6, with a weak D call TRBD1 (6 bases). TRBJ1-6 is noted as an ORF with a role that remains uncertain. The CDR3 has 14 amino acids. Trimming left V 5 bases short and J 0 bases short, with 6 bases between. Germline V gives CDR1 NNHDY, CDR2 SYVADS. CDR3 amino acids: CASRQGSYNSPLYF. The covered CDR3 bases are TGTGCCAGCAGACAGGGTTCCTATAATTCGCCC.

This clone came up many times. All gene names here are mouse names. The read finishes 4 residues shy of the CDR3 end, and the germline J gene is used to complete it. The chain is built from TRBV13-3 and TRBJ2-7, with a tentative D call TRBD1 (6 bases). Looked up from germline, CDR1 is NNHDY and CDR2 is SYVADS. The CDR3 consists of 11 residues. CDR3 residues: CASSQGYEQYF. The sequenced part of the CDR3 DNA is TGTGCCAGCAGTCAGGGGTAT.

The table lists this clone with a few counts. Germline and genes: mouse. Coverage ceases 4 residues before the CDR3 finishes, and the germline J gene fills in the end. V is TRBV13-2 and J is TRBJ2-1; 8 nucleotides line up with TRBD2. The CDR3 runs to 14 residues. Germline CDR1 reads NNHNN; CDR2 reads SYGAGS (reference sequence). The CDR3 loop is CASGDLLGASEQFF. Partial CDR3 DNA: TGTGCCAGCGGTGATCTACTGGGGGCGTCT.

On this clone: Gene names and germline refer to mouse. The read is 4 residues too short to cover the CDR3 end, so that end is filled in from the germline J gene. The chain uses TRBV31 and TRBJ2-7, with 11 bases aligning to TRBD2. Trimming at V came to 5 bases and at J to 0 bases, leaving 0 bases not matched to a gene. There are 13 residues in the CDR3. CDR1 GKSSPN and CDR2 SITVG come from the germline V gene. The sequenced part of the CDR3 DNA is TGTGCCTGGGGACTGGGGGGCTCCTAT. This gives the protein CAWGLGGSY. The whole CDR3 protein reads CAWGLGGSYEQYF.

In the case of this clone: Genes here carry mouse names. The CDR3 end is not reached by the read, which stops 4 residues before it; the germline J gene fills it in. This sequence joins TRBV13-1 and TRBJ2-1; D perhaps matches TRBD1 (5 bases). Per germline, CDR1 NSHNY and CDR2 SYGAGN. The CDR3 sequence is 12 residues long. The CDR3 reads CASSDAGAEQFF. The sequenced CDR3 bases are TGTGCCAGCAGTGATGCAGGGGCT.

The table lists this clone with many counts. The genes and germline here are from mouse. The read ends 4 residues early relative to the CDR3; the germline J gene fills the gap. The rearrangement uses TRBV31 and TRBJ2-5; 8 positions match TRBD2. Germline V gene sequence: CDR1 GKSSPN, CDR2 SITVG. The CDR3 extends over 13 amino acids. The CDR3 here is CAWRGGALDTQYF. The CDR3 bases that were read are TGTGCCTGGAGGGGGGGGGCGCTGGAC.

This clone came up a few times. All gene names here are mouse names. The read halts 4 residues ahead of the CDR3 end, with the missing end drawn from the germline J gene. This chain connects TRBV31 to TRBJ1-1; TRBD1 agrees at 8 bases. This CDR3 has 15 amino acids. Germline V CDR1 and CDR2: GKSSPN, SITVG. The ends lost 0 bases at V and 3 bases at J; junction bases unmatched: 6. The CDR3 DNA, read in part, is TGTGCCTGGAGTCTTGGCAGGGGGCTGGACACA. Amino acids: CAWSLGRGLDT. The CDR3 in full is CAWSLGRGLDTEVFF. The whole variable domain, filled in from reference TRBV31 and TRBJ1-1, reads AQTIHQWPVAEIKAVGSPLSLGCTIKGKSSPNLYWYWQATGGTLQQLFYSITVGQVESVVQLNLSASRPKDDQFILSTEKLLLSHSGFYLCAWSLGRGLDTEVFFGKGTRLTVV.